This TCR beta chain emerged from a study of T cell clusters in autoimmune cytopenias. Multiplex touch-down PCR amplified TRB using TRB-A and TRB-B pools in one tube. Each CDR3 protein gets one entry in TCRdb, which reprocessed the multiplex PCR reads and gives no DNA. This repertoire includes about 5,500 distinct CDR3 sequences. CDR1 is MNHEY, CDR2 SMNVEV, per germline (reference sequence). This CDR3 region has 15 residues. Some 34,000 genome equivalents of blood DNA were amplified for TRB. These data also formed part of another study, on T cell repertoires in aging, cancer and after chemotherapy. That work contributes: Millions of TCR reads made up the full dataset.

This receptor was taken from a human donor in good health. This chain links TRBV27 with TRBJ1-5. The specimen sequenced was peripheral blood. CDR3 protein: CASRVGYVFNQPQHF.